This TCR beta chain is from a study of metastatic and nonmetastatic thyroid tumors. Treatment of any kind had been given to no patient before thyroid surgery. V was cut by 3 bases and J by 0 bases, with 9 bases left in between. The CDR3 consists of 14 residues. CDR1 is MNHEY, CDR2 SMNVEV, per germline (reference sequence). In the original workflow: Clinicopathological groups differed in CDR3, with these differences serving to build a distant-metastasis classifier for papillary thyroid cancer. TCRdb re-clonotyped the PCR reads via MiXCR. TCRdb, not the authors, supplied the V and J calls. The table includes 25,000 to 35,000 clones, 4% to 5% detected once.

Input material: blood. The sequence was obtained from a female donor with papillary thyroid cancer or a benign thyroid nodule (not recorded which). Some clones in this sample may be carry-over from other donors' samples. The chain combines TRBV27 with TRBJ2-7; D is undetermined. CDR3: CASSLKASSYEQYF. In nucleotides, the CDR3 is TGTGCCAGCAGTTTGAAGGCCAGCTCCTACGAGCAGTACTTC.